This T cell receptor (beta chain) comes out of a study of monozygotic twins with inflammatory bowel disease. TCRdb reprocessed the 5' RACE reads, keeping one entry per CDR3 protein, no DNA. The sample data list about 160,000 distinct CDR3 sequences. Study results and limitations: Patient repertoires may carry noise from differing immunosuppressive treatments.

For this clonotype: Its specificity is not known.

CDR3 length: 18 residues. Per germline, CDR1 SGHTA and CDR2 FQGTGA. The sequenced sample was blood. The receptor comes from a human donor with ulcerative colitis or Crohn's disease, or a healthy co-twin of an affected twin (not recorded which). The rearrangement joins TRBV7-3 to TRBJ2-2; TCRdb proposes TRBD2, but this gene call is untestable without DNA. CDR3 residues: CASSLWTSGGIYTGELFF.